This T cell receptor beta chain was identified during a study of lymphopenia after photon versus proton radiotherapy. Overall study results and limits: Relative stability marked proton patients; photon patients lost diversity and naive cells. After the lymphocyte nadir, photon-treated repertoires showed oligoclonal expansion, especially of CD8+ Temra cells.

Repertoires were generated with immunoSEQ multiplex PCR, while TCRdb's copy carries only in-frame clones and drops some. Of about 160,000 clones detected, roughly nine tenths appear once; the ten largest clones hold approximately 4.8%. A note on this clone: Its target is unknown.

The CDR3 loop spans 16 amino acids. From germline, CDR1 is SGHDN and CDR2 FVKESK. J was trimmed by 1 base and V by 1 base; bases with no gene match: 3. The TCR sequence derives from a man between 45 and 60 years old with gastric cancer. The specimen comprised peripheral blood, sampled from a patient treated with photon-based radiotherapy. The chain links TRBV14 to TRBJ2-1; 8 bases are shared with TRBD1. The CDR3 spells CASSQVQGASYNEQFF. DNA for the CDR3: TGTGCCAGCAGCCAAGTCCAGGGGGCTTCCTACAATGAGCAGTTCTTC.